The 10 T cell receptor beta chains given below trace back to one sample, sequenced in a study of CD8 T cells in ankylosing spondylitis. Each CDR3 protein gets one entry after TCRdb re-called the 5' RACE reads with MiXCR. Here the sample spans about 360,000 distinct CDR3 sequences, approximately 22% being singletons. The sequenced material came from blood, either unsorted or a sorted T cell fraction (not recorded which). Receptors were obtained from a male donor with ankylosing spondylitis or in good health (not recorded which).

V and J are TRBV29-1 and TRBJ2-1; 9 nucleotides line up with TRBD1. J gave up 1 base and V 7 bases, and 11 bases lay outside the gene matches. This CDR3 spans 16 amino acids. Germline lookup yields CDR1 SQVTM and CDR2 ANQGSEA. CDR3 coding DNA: TGCAGCGCAATGTCCCGGGACAGGGAATCCTACAATGAGCAGTTCTTC. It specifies CSAMSRDRESYNEQFF.

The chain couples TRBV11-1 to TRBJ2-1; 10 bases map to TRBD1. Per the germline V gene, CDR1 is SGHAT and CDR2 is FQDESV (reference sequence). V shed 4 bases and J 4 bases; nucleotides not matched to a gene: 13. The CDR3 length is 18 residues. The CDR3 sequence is CASSSNSNRDRGYNEQFF. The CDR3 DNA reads TGTGCCAGCAGCTCAAATTCGAATCGGGACAGGGGTTACAATGAGCAGTTCTTC. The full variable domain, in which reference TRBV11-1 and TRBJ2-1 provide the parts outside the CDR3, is EAEVAQSPRYKITEKSQAVAFWCDPISGHATLYWYRQILGQGPELLVQFQDESVVDDSQLPKDRFSAERLKGVDSTLKIQPAELGDSAMYLCASSSNSNRDRGYNEQFFGPGTRLTVL.

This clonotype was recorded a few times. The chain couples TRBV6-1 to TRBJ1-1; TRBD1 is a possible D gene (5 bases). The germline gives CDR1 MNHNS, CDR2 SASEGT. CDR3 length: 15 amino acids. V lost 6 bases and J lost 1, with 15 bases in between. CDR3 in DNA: TGTGCCAGCAGCCCTGCGGGAGGGGCGAACACTGAAGCTTTCTTT. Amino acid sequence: CASSPAGGANTEAFF.

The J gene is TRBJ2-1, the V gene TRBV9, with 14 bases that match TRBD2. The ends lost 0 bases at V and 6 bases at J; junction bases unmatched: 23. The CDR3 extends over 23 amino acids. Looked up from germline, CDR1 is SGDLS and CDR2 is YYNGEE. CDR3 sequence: CASSVGVRGTGLAGVRLLNEQFF. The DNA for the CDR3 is TGTGCCAGCAGCGTAGGTGTCCGGGGGACGGGACTAGCGGGGGTTAGACTCCTCAATGAGCAGTTCTTC.

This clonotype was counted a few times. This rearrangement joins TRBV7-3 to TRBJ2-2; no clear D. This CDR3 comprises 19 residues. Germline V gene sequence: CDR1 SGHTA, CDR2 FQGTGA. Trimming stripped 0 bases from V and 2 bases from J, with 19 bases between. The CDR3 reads CASSLTSGGGPYNTGELFF. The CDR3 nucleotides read TGTGCCAGCAGCTTAACATCGGGCGGTGGCCCCTATAACACCGGGGAGCTGTTTTTT.

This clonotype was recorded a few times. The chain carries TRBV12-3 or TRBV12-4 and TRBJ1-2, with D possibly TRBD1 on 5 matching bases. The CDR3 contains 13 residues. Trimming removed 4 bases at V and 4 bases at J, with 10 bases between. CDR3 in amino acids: CASSSGVAYGYTF. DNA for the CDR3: TGTGCCAGCAGTTCGGGGGTGGCCTATGGCTACACCTTC.

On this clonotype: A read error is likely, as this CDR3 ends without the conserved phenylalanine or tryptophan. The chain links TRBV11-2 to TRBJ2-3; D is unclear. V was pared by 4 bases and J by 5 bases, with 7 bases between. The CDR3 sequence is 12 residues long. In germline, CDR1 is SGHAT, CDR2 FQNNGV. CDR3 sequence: CASSSNGDTQYL. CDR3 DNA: TGTGCCAGCAGCTCAAACGGAGATACGCAGTATTTA.

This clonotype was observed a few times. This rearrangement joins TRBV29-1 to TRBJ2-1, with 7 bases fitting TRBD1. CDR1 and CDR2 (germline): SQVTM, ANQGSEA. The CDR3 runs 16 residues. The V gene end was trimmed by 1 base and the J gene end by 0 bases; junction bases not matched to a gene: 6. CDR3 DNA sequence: TGCAGCGTTGAAGGGGCAGGGGGAACCTCCTACAATGAGCAGTTCTTC. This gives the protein CSVEGAGGTSYNEQFF.

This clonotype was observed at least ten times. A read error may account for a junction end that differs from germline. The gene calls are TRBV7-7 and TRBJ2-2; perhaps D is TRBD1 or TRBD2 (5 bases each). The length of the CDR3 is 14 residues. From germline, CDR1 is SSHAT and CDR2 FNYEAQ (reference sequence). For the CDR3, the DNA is TGTGCTAGCAGTCCCGGGACCACAACCGGGGAGCTGTTTTTT. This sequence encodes CASSPGTTTGELFF.

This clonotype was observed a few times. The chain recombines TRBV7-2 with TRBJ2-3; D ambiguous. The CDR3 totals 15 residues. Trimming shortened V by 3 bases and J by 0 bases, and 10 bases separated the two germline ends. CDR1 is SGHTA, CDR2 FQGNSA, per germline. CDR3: CASSFGLFSTDTQYF. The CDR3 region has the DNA TGTGCCAGCAGCTTCGGATTGTTTAGCACAGATACGCAGTATTTT.